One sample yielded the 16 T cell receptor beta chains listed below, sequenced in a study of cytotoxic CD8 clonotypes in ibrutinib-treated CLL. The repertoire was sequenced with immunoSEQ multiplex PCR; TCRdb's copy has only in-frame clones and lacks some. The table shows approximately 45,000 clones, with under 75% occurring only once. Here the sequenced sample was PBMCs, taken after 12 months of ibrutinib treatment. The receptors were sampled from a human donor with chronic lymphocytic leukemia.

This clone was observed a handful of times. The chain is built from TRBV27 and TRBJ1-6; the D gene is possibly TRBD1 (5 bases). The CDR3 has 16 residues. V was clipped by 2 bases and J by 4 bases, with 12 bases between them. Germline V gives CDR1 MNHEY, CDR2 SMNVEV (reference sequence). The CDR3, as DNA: TGTGCCAGCAGTTTAGGAGGGACCCTTTATAATTCACCCCTCCACTTT. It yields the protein CASSLGGTLYNSPLHF.

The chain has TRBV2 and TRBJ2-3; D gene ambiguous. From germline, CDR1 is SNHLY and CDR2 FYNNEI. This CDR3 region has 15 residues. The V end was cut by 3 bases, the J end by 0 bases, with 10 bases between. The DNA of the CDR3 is TGTGCCAGCAGTGACCTTCTACCAAGCACAGATACGCAGTATTTT. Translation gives CASSDLLPSTDTQYF.

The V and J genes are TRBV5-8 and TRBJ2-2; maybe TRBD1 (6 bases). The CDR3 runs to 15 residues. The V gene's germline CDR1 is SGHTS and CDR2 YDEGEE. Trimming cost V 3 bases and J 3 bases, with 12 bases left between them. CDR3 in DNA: TGTGCCAGCAGCTCCCTAGGACAGTACACCGGGGAGCTGTTTTTT. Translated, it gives CASSSLGQYTGELFF.

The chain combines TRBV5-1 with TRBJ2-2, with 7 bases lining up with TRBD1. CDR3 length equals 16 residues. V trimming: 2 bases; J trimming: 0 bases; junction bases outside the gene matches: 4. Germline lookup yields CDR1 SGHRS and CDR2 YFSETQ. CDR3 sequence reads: CASSLLTGTNTGELFF. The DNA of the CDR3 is TGCGCCAGCAGCTTACTGACAGGGACGAACACCGGGGAGCTGTTTTTT. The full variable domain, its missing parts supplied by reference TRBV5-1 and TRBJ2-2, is KAGVTQTPRYLIKTRGQQVTLSCSPISGHRSVSWYQQTPGQGLQFLFEYFSETQRNKGNFPGRFSGRQFSNSRSEMNVSTLELGDSALYLCASSLLTGTNTGELFFGEGSRLTVL.

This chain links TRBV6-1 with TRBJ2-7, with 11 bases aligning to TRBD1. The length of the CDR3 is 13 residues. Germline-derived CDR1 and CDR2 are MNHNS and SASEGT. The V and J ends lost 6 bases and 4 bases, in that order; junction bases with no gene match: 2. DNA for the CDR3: TGTGCCAGCAGCCGGGACAGGGGGTACGAGCAGTACTTC. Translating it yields CASSRDRGYEQYF.

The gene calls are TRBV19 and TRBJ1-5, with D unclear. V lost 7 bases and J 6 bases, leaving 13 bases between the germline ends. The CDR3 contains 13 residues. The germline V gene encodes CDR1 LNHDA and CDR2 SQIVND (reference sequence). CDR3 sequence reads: CASKLGSGQPQHF. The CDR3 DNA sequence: TGTGCCAGTAAGTTAGGTTCAGGTCAGCCCCAGCATTTT. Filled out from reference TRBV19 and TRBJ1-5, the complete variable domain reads DGGITQSPKYLFRKEGQNVTLSCEQNLNHDAMYWYRQDPGQGLRLIYYSQIVNDFQKGDIAEGYSVSREKKESFPLTVTSAQKNPTAFYLCASKLGSGQPQHFGDGTRLSIL.

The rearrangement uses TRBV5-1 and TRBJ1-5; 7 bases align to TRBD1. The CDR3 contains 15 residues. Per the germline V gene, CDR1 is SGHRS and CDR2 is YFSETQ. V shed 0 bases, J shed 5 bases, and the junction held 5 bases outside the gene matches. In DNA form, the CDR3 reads TGCGCCAGCAGCTTGGAGCCGCAGGGGGATCAGCCCCAGCATTTT. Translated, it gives CASSLEPQGDQPQHF.

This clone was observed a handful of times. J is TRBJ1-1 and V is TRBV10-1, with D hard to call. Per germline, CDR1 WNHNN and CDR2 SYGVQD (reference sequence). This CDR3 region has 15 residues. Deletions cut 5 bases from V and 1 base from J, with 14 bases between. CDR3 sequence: CASSYVEKRNTEAFF. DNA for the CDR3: TGCGCCAGCAGTTATGTGGAAAAGAGGAACACTGAAGCTTTCTTT.

In nucleotides, the CDR3 is TGTGCCTGGAGTGGGGCTGAGAGCTCCTATAATTCACCCCTCCACTTT. Encoded protein: CAWSGAESSYNSPLHF. The rearrangement uses TRBV30 and TRBJ1-6; D gene uncertain. V was pared by 1 base and J by 0 bases, with 10 bases between. The CDR3 is made up of 16 amino acids. Looked up from germline, CDR1 is GTSNPN and CDR2 is SVGIG (reference sequence). Full variable domain (outside the CDR3, taken from reference TRBV30 and TRBJ1-6): SQTIHQWPATLVQPVGSPLSLECTVEGTSNPNLYWYRQAAGRGLQLLFYSVGIGQISSEVPQNLSASRPQDRQFILSSKKLLLSDSGFYLCAWSGAESSYNSPLHFGNGTRLTVT.

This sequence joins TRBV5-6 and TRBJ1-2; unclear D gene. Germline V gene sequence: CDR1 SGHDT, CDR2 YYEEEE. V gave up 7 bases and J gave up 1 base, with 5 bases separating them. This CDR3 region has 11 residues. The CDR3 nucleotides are TGTGCCAGCCGGGGTAACTATGGCTACACCTTC. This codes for CASRGNYGYTF.

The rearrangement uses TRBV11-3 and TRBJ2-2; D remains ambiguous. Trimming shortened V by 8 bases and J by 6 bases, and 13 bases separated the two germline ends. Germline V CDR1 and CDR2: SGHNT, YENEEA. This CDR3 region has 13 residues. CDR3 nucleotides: TGTGCCAGCGAGGAAAGAGGTCCCGGGGAGCTGTTTTTT. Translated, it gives CASEERGPGELFF.

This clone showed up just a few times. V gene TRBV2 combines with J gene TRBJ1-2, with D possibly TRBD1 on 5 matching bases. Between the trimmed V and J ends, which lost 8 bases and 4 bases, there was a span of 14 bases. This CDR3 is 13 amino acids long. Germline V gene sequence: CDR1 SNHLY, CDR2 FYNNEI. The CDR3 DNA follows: TGTGCCAGCGCGGGACTAAACAGCTATGGCTACACCTTC. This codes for CASAGLNSYGYTF.

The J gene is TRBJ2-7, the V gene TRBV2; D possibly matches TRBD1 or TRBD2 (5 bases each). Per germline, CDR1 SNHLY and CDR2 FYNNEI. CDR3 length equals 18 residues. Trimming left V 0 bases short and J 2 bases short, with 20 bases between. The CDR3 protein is CASSEARGFVAEPYEQYF. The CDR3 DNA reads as TGTGCCAGCAGTGAAGCGAGGGGTTTCGTGGCTGAGCCCTACGAGCAGTACTTC.

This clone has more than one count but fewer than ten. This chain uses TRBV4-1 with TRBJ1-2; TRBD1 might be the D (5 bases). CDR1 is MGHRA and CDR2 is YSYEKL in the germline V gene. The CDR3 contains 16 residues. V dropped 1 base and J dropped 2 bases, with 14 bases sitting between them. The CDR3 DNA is TGCGCCAGCAGCCAAGCTTCTGGGGCGAGGAACTATGGCTACACCTTC. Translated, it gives CASSQASGARNYGYTF.

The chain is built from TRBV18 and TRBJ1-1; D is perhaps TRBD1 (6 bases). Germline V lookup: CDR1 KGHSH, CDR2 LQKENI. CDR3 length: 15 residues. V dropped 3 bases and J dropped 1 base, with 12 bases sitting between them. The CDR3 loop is CASSPSGTPNTEAFF. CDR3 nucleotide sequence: TGTGCCAGCTCACCGTCCGGGACACCGAACACTGAAGCTTTCTTT.

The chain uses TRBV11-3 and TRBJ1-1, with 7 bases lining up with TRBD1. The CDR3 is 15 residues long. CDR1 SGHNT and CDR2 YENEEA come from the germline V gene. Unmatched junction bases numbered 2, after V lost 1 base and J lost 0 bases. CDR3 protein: CASSLAGQMNTEAFF. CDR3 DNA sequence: TGTGCCAGCAGCTTAGCGGGACAGATGAACACTGAAGCTTTCTTT.